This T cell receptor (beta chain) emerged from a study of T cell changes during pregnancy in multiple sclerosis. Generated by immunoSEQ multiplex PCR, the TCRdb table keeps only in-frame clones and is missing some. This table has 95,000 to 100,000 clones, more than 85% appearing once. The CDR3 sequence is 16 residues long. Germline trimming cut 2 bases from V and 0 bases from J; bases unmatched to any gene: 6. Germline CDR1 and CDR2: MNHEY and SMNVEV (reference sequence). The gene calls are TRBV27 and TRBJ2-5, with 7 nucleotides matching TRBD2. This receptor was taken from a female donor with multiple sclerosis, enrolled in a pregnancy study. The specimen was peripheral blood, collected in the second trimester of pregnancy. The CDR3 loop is CASSLRWLADQETQYF. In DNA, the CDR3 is TGTGCCAGCAGTTTACGTTGGCTAGCGGACCAAGAGACCCAGTACTTC.